Following are 18 T cell receptor beta chains from one sample sequenced in a study of CD8+CD57+ T cells in acquired aplastic anemia. Researchers used genomic DNA as the template to profile TCR beta VDJ and CDR3. TCRdb re-analysed the reads in MiXCR, keeping a single row per CDR3 protein. The table has roughly 58,000 distinct CDR3 sequences, around 55% seen once. The sample was sorted CD4+, CD8+, or CD8+CD57+ T cells (not recorded which) from PBMCs. The receptors shown here come from a human donor in good health, serving as a control.

This clonotype was seen ten or more times. The chain employs TRBV4-1 and TRBJ2-1; 13 nucleotides match TRBD2. The J segment lost 4 bases and the V segment lost 4 bases, leaving 4 bases of the junction unmatched. Per germline, CDR1 MGHRA and CDR2 YSYEKL. CDR3 length: 16 amino acids. CDR3 DNA sequence: TGCGCCAGCAGCCCCGGACTAGCGGGGGATTACAATGAGCAGTTCTTC. This sequence encodes CASSPGLAGDYNEQFF.

There are many counts of this clonotype. The chain uses TRBV28 and TRBJ1-5, with 9 bases matching TRBD1. Germline assignment: CDR1 MDHEN and CDR2 SYDVKM. V was pared by 3 bases and J by 6 bases, with 3 bases of the junction left unmatched. The CDR3 has 14 amino acids. Written as DNA, the CDR3 is TGTGCCAGCAGTTTCTGGGACAGGGCTCAGCCCCAGCATTTT. Amino acid sequence: CASSFWDRAQPQHF.

The V and J genes are TRBV2 and TRBJ1-3; D gene uncertain. Germline lookup yields CDR1 SNHLY and CDR2 FYNNEI. CDR3 length equals 15 residues. V lost 2 bases, J lost 2 bases, and 10 bases lay in between. The chain's CDR3 is CASSERRAPGNTIYF. The DNA of the CDR3 is TGTGCCAGCAGTGAAAGGCGGGCCCCTGGAAACACCATATATTTT. Together with reference TRBV2 and TRBJ1-3, the CDR3 gives the full variable domain: EPEVTQTPSHQVTQMGQEVILRCVPISNHLYFYWYRQILGQKVEFLVSFYNNEISEKSEIFDDQFSVERPDGSNFTLKIRSTKLEDSAMYFCASSERRAPGNTIYFGEGSWLTVV.

The chain combines TRBV6-6 with TRBJ2-7; D remains ambiguous. The germline V and J ends were trimmed by 5 bases and 5 bases, with 7 bases remaining between them. This CDR3 contains 11 residues. Germline CDR1 MNHNY, CDR2 SVGAGI (reference sequence). Here the CDR3 DNA reads TGTGCCAGCAGTAGTAACCACGAGCAGTACTTC. Translated, it gives CASSSNHEQYF.

This clonotype was recorded at least ten times. V is TRBV12-3 or TRBV12-4 and J is TRBJ1-2; the D gene is possibly TRBD1 (5 bases). The CDR3 extends over 12 amino acids. V was clipped by 3 bases and J by 7 bases, with 9 bases between them. DNA of the CDR3: TGTGCCAGCAGTTTCGGGGGTTTTGGCTACACCTTC. This encodes CASSFGGFGYTF.

The chain combines TRBV19 with TRBJ1-2; the D is unclear. The germline V gene encodes CDR1 LNHDA and CDR2 SQIVND (reference sequence). Trimming took 0 bases from V and 2 from J, leaving 4 bases between them. CDR3 length: 13 amino acids. The CDR3 region is CASSIDRNYGYTF. The CDR3 bases are TGTGCCAGTAGTATAGATCGGAACTATGGCTACACCTTC. The full variable domain, completed using reference TRBV19 and TRBJ1-2, is DGGITQSPKYLFRKEGQNVTLSCEQNLNHDAMYWYRQDPGQGLRLIYYSQIVNDFQKGDIAEGYSVSREKKESFPLTVTSAQKNPTAFYLCASSIDRNYGYTFGSGTRLTVV.

This clonotype showed up many times. The chain combines TRBV18 with TRBJ1-1, with D perhaps TRBD1 (6 bases). The CDR3 spans 14 residues. Trimming shortened V by 7 bases and J by 1 base, and 13 bases separated the two germline ends. Germline V gene data show CDR1 as KGHSH and CDR2 as LQKENI. The CDR3 nucleotides are TGTGCCAGCTTCCGGCGAGGGGGGAACACTGAAGCTTTCTTT. Its translation: CASFRRGGNTEAFF.

This clonotype qualifies as medium-sized. This rearrangement joins TRBV7-9 to TRBJ1-1, with D uncertain. Germline CDR1 and CDR2: SEHNR and FQNEAQ (reference sequence). CDR3 length: 12 residues. The V gene lost 4 bases and the J gene lost 6 bases, with 9 bases spanning the gap. Here the CDR3 reads CASSSQAAEAFF. The CDR3, as DNA: TGTGCCAGCAGCTCGCAGGCGGCTGAAGCTTTCTTT.

This clonotype occurred many times. V and J are TRBV2 and TRBJ1-3, with D uncertain. Between the trimmed V and J ends, which lost 1 base and 0 bases, there was a span of 10 bases. Germline lookup yields CDR1 SNHLY and CDR2 FYNNEI. This CDR3 contains 16 residues. The DNA for the CDR3 is TGTGCCAGCAGTGAAGGGCGGGCGATCTCTGGAAACACCATATATTTT. Its translation: CASSEGRAISGNTIYF. The whole variable domain, remainder taken from reference TRBV2 and TRBJ1-3, is EPEVTQTPSHQVTQMGQEVILRCVPISNHLYFYWYRQILGQKVEFLVSFYNNEISEKSEIFDDQFSVERPDGSNFTLKIRSTKLEDSAMYFCASSEGRAISGNTIYFGEGSWLTVV.

This clonotype has ten or more counts. This chain joins TRBV6-1 and TRBJ2-3, with 7 bases that match TRBD2. The CDR3 consists of 17 residues. Germline assignment: CDR1 MNHNS and CDR2 SASEGT. V dropped 4 bases and J dropped 2; count of bases not matched to a gene: 12. CDR3 in DNA: TGTGCCAGCAGTGGGGGGAGAGCGGGGACCTTCACAGATACGCAGTATTTT. Protein sequence: CASSGGRAGTFTDTQYF.

A remark on this clonotype: This may be a read error, as it is one base from a much larger clone. The V call is TRBV18, the J call TRBJ2-5; 7 bases fit TRBD1. The CDR3 length is 15 residues. In germline, CDR1 is KGHSH, CDR2 LQKENI. V was pared by 8 bases and J by 5 bases, with 14 bases of the junction left unmatched. The CDR3 sequence is CASPYTEGAAETQYF. CDR3 sequence (DNA): TGTGCCAGCCCATACACTGAGGGGGCTGCGGAGACCCAGTACTTC.

This clonotype has at least ten counts. The V call is TRBV6-5, the J call TRBJ2-2; D call uncertain. The CDR3 is 14 residues long. V was pared by 3 bases and J by 4 bases, with 9 bases between. The V gene's germline CDR1 is MNHEY and CDR2 SVGAGI. The CDR3 protein is CASSYTVSTGELFF. Here the CDR3 DNA reads TGTGCCAGCAGTTATACAGTCTCCACCGGGGAGCTGTTTTTT.

This clonotype was seen just once. The chain links TRBV25-1 to TRBJ2-3, with 13 bases matching TRBD2. Germline V lookup: CDR1 MGHDK, CDR2 SYGVNS. CDR3 size: 16 residues. The V gene end was trimmed by 6 bases and the J gene end by 6 bases; junction bases not matched to a gene: 9. Written as DNA, the CDR3 is TGTGCCAGCAGCTCTGGACTAGCGGGAGAATCGGATACGCAGTATTTT. It is translated as CASSSGLAGESDTQYF.

The V call is TRBV7-6, the J call TRBJ2-5; TRBD2 might be the D (7 bases). CDR1 is SGHVS, CDR2 FNYEAQ, per germline. The germline V and J ends were trimmed by 4 bases and 6 bases, with 12 bases remaining between them. The CDR3 sequence is 13 residues long. The DNA for the CDR3 is TGTGCCAGCAGCTCGGGGGGCCGGAAGACCCAGTACTTC. Translating gives CASSSGGRKTQYF. Together with reference TRBV7-6 and TRBJ2-5, the CDR3 gives the full variable domain: GAGVSQSPRYKVTKRGQDVALRCDPISGHVSLYWYRQALGQGPEFLTYFNYEAQQDKSGLPNDRFSAERPEGSISTLTIQRTEQRDSAMYRCASSSGGRKTQYFGPGTRLLVL.

The gene calls are TRBV7-6 and TRBJ1-3; D remains ambiguous. Trimming removed 5 bases at V and 0 bases at J, with 14 bases between. The germline V gene has CDR1 SGHVS and CDR2 FNYEAQ. The CDR3 has 16 amino acids. CDR3 in amino acids: CASSPPPRDSGNTIYF. CDR3 sequence (DNA): TGTGCCAGCAGCCCCCCTCCGAGGGACTCTGGAAACACCATATATTTT.

On this clonotype: This may be a read error: a much more frequent sequence differs by one nucleotide. The rearrangement joins TRBV28 to TRBJ1-2, with 7 bases aligning to TRBD1. The J segment lost 8 bases and the V segment lost 7 bases, leaving 16 bases of the junction unmatched. The CDR3 spans 15 residues. Per germline, CDR1 MDHEN and CDR2 SYDVKM. DNA for the CDR3: TGTGCCAGCAAAGGAGGGACAGTTCTTTTGGGAGGCTACACCTTC. It translates to CASKGGTVLLGGYTF.

The sample holds many counts of this clonotype. The V gene is TRBV6-1, the J gene TRBJ1-2; 7 bases fit TRBD1. Trimming cost V 4 bases and J 6 bases; bases outside gene matches: 11. The V gene's germline CDR1 is MNHNS and CDR2 SASEGT. The CDR3 loop spans 15 amino acids. This chain's CDR3 is CASSAHFTGADGYTF. CDR3 DNA sequence: TGTGCCAGCAGTGCCCATTTCACAGGGGCGGATGGCTACACCTTC.

As concerns this clonotype: An end of the junction differs from the germline gene, which may be a read error. The V gene is TRBV20-1, the J gene TRBJ2-7; no firm D call. This CDR3 contains 16 residues. Germline V CDR1 and CDR2: DFQATT, SNEGSKA (reference sequence). The chain's CDR3 is CSARLPLAGTGHEQYF. The CDR3 nucleotides read TGCAGCGCTAGGCTGCCTTTGGCAGGAACGGGCCACGAGCAGTACTTC.